This TCR beta chain was captured in a study of sequential checkpoint blockade in melanoma. In the study overall: First-line arms were nivolumab then ipilimumab, or the reverse, randomized 1:1. After both sequences, patients received maintenance nivolumab.

Profiling relied on immunoSEQ multiplex PCR, and the TCRdb table lists in-frame clones only, not all of them. The table lists 8,000 or so clones, around 90% of them singletons. V lost 0 bases to trimming and J lost 6 bases; unmatched junction nucleotides: 4. Per germline, CDR1 MNHEY and CDR2 SMNVEV (reference sequence). This CDR3 is 15 amino acids long. Treatment specified: randomized to nivolumab then ipilimumab (arm A) or the reverse (arm B). From thawed PBMCs, live CD3+CD8+ cells negative for CD19 and CD56 were sorted. The chain joins TRBV27 to TRBJ2-7; 11 nucleotides match TRBD1. The sequences come from CD8+ T cells sorted from blood (inferred from file names), collected from a patient given nivolumab and ipilimumab in sequence. This TCR came from a human donor with melanoma. The CDR3 spells CASSLSGQGAFEQYV. CDR3 sequence (DNA): TGTGCCAGCAGTTTATCCGGACAGGGGGCCTTCGAGCAGTACGTC.